This T cell receptor (beta chain) was observed in a study of blood T cells in healthy people across ages. Study findings and constraints: While age rose, TCR beta diversity per million T cells dropped in a roughly linear way. In long-lived donors, naive CD4+ cell counts and diversity exceeded those of aged donors.

V was cut by 5 bases and J by 0 bases, with 17 bases left in between. Germline assignment: CDR1 SGHAT and CDR2 FQDESV (reference sequence). The CDR3 contains 17 residues. Sample-barcoded 5' priming and a J-beta primer mix drove a second PCR of about 7 to 12 cycles. TCRdb re-called the 5' RACE reads with MiXCR, one entry per CDR3 protein. Among hundreds of thousands of distinct CDR3 sequences listed, roughly 25% were seen once. Each sample yielded at least 6 million isolated PBMCs. Remarks on this clonotype: Its antigen is unidentified.

Another study also made use of these data, one on T cells of mothers and their children.

The chain combines TRBV11-1 with TRBJ2-4; a possible D gene is TRBD2 (5 bases). The TCR was taken from a boy younger than 18 in good health. Material: blood. The CDR3 DNA is TGTGCCAGCAGCCCTGCAAGGTTACGGGGAGCCAAAAACATTCAGTACTTC. Amino acids: CASSPARLRGAKNIQYF.